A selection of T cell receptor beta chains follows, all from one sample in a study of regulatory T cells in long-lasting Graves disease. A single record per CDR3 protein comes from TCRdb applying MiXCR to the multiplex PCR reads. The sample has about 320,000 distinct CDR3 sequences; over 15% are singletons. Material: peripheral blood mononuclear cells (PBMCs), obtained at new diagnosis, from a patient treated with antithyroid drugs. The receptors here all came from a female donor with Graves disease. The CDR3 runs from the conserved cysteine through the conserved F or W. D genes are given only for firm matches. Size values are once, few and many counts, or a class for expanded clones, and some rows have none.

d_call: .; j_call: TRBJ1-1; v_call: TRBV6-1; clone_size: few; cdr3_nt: TGTGCCAGCAGTGCAGGCTCAAAGGAGGCTGAAGCTTTCTTT; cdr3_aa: CASSAGSKEAEAFF
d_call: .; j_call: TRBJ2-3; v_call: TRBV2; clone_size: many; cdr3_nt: TGTGCCAGCAGCCAAGCACCCAAGTACGAAGATACGCAGTATTTT; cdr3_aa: CASSQAPKYEDTQYF
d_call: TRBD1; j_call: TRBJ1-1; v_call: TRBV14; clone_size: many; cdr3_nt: TGTGCCAGCAGCCGAAGACAGGGGCTACCTTCGATGAACACTGAAGCTTTCTTT; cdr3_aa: CASSRRQGLPSMNTEAFF
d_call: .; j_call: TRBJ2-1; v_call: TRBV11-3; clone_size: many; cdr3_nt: TGTGCCAGCAGCTTCGGCATAGCCCCCGTCAATGAGCAGTTCTTC; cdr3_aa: CASSFGIAPVNEQFF
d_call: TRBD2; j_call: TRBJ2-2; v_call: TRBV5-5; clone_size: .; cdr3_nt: TGTGCCAGCAGCACTGGGACTAGCGCCGCGAACACCGGGGAGCTGTCTTTT; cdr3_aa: CASSTGTSAANTGELSF
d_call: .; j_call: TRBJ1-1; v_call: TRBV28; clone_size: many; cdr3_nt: TGTGCCAGCAGTGAATCAACAGCGAACACTGAAGCTTTCTTT; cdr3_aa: CASSESTANTEAFF
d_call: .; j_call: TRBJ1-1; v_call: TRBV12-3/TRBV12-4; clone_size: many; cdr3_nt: TGTGCCAGCAGTTTCAGGTTAGAAGCTTTCTTT; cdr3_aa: CASSFRLEAFF
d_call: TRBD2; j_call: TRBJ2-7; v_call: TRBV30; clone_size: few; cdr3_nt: TGTGCCTGGAGCGAAGCGGGAGTCTCCTACGGGCAGTACTTC; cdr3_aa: CAWSEAGVSYGQYF
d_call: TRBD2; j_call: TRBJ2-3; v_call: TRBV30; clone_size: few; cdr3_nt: TGTGCCTGGAGCCCGCCAGCGGGAGAAACAGATACGCAGTATTTT; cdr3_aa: CAWSPPAGETDTQYF
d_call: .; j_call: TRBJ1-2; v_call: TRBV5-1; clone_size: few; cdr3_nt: TGCGCCAGCAGCGCGCAGGGCCCGGGCGGCTACACCTTC; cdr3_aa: CASSAQGPGGYTF
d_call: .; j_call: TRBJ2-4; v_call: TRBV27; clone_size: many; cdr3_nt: TGTGCCAGCAGTCCCTCACGACCGACAGAAAACATTCAGTACTTC; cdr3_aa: CASSPSRPTENIQYF
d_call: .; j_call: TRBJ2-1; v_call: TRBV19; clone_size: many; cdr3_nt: TGTGCCAGTAGTATCCCGCGGGATCTGCAGTTCTTC; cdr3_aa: CASSIPRDLQFF
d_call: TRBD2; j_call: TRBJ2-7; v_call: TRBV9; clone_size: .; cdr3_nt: TGTGCCAGCCAACGGTGGAGAAGACCCCGGGGGGAATCGTACTTC; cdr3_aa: CASQRWRRPRGESYF
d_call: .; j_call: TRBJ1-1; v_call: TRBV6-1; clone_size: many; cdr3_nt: TGTGCCAGCGGGGGACCGGACAGCATCGGGACTGAAGCTTTCTTT; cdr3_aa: CASGGPDSIGTEAFF
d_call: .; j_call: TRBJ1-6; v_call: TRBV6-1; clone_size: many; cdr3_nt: TGTGCCAGCAGTGAGGGTCCTGGAACACCCCTCCACTTT; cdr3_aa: CASSEGPGTPLHF
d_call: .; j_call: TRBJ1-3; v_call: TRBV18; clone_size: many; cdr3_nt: TGTGCCAGCTCACCACCACAGGGTGCGGGAAACACCATATATTTT; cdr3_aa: CASSPPQGAGNTIYF
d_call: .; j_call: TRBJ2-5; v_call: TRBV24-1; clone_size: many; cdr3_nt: TGTGCCACCAGTGAGGCGACAGGTTCGGGAGAGACCCAGTACTTC; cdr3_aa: CATSEATGSGETQYF